A single sample gave rise to the 2 T cell receptor beta chains below, sequenced in a study of blood T cell repertoires in COVID-19. Some clones are missing from TCRdb's copy, which holds only in-frame ones; the method was immunoSEQ multiplex PCR. The sample carries 65,000 to 75,000 clones, around 78% recorded once. The specimen was peripheral blood. These receptors all come from a human donor in a cohort sampled during active COVID-19.

The chain joins TRBV5-6 to TRBJ1-2, with 8 bases that match TRBD1. CDR1 SGHDT and CDR2 YYEEEE come from the germline V gene. The junction had 8 bases not matched to a gene; V was cut back by 4 bases and J by 3 bases. CDR3 length: 15 amino acids. This CDR3 reads CASSHPRTGHYGYTF. In DNA, the CDR3 is TGTGCCAGCAGCCATCCAAGGACAGGGCACTATGGCTACACCTTC.

The chain carries TRBV7-6 and TRBJ2-5; TRBD2 agrees at 14 bases. Germline-derived CDR1 and CDR2 are SGHVS and FNYEAQ. CDR3 size: 15 residues. Trimming removed 5 bases from V and 5 bases from J; junction bases left unmatched: 4. The CDR3 loop reads CASSVTSGRGETQYF. CDR3 sequence (DNA): TGTGCCAGCAGCGTGACTAGCGGGAGGGGGGAGACCCAGTACTTC.